This TCR beta chain was documented in a study of blood T cell repertoires in COVID-19. Across the study: COVID-19 samples from acute and convalescent phases originated in the United States, Italy and Spain. Nucleic acid was either cDNA or gDNA, and it came from T cells, B-cell-depleted T cells, or PBMCs.

In the original analysis: By means of reference gene primer amplification, nucleated cell counts were estimated. The assay was immunoSEQ multiplex PCR, and TCRdb's table has in-frame clones only and misses some. Clone size and the V and J calls come from that table; the DNA yielded D and trimming. Of about 220,000 clones in the sample, approximately 81% were seen once. V was clipped by 0 bases and J by 4 bases, with 10 bases between them. Germline assignment: CDR1 MGHRA and CDR2 YSYEKL. CDR3 length: 15 amino acids. Sample: peripheral blood. The receptor was derived from a man aged 30 to 39 with active or convalescent COVID-19. The chain has TRBV4-1 and TRBJ1-5, with TRBD1 as a possible D gene (5 bases). CDR3: CASSQDRAGNQPQHF. In nucleotides, the CDR3 is TGCGCCAGCAGCCAAGATAGGGCAGGGAATCAGCCCCAGCATTTT.